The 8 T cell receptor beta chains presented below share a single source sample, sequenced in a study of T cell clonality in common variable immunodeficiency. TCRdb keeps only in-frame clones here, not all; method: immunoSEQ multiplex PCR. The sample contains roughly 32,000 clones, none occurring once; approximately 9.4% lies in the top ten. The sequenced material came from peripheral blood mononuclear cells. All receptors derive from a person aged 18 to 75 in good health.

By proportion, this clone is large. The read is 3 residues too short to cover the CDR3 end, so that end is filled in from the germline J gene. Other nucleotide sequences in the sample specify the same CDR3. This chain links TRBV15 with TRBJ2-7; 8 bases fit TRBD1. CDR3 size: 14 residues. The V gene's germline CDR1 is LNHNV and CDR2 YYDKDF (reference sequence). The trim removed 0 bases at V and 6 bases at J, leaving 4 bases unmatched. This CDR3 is CATSRDLGQGEQYF. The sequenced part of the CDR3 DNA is TGTGCCACCAGCAGAGACCTAGGACAGGGCGAG.

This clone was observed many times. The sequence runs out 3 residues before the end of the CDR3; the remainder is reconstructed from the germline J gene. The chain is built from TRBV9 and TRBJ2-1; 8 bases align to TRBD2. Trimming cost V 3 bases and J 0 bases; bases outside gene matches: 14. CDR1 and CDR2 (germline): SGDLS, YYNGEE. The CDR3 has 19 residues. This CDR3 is CASSGDTFPGLVSYNEQFF. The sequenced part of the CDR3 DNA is TGTGCCAGCAGCGGTGACACTTTCCCGGGACTAGTCTCCTACAATGAG.

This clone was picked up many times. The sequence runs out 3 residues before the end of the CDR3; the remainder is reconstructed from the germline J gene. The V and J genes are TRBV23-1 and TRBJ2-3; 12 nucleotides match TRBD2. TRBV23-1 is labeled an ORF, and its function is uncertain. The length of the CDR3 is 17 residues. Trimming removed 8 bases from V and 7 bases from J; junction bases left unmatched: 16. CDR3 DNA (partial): TGCGCCAGCGCTTTGGGGCGCAGACTAGCGGGAGTAAATACG. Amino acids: CASALGRRLAGVNT. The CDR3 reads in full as CASALGRRLAGVNTQYF.

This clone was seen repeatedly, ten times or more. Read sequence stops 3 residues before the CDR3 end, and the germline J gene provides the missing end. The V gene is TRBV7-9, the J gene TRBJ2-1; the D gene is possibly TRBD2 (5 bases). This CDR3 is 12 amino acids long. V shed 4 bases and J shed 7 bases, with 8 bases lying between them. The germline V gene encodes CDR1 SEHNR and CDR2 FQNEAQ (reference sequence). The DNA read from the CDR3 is TGTGCCAGCAGCTCAGGACTTAATGAG. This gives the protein CASSSGLNE. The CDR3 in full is CASSSGLNEQFF.

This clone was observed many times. CDR3 residues: CASTSEGAGELFF. Incomplete CDR3 DNA: TGCGCCAGCACCTCAGAAGGGGCCGGGGAG. The chain combines TRBV5-1 with TRBJ2-2; D possibly corresponds to TRBD1 (5 bases). Read coverage stops 3 residues before the CDR3 terminus; the germline J gene supplies the remainder. V was trimmed by 6 bases and J by 6 bases, leaving 12 bases between them. The CDR3 consists of 13 residues. Germline values: CDR1 SGHRS, CDR2 YFSETQ.

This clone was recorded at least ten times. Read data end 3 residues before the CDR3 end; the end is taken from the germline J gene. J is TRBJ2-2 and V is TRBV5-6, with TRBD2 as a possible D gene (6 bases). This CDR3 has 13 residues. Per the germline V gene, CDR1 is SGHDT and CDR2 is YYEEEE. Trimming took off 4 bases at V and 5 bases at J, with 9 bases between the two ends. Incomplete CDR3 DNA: TGTGCCAGCAGCCGCCGGGGGACCGGGGAG. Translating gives CASSRRGTGE. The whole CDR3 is CASSRRGTGELFF.

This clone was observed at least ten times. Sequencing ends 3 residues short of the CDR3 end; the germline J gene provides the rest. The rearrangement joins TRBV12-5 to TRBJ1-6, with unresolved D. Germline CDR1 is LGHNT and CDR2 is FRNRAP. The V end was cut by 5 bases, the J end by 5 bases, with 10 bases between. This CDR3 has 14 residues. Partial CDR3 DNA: TGTGCTAGTGGTCAGGAAACAAATAATTCACCC. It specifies CASGQETNNSP. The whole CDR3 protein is CASGQETNNSPLHF.

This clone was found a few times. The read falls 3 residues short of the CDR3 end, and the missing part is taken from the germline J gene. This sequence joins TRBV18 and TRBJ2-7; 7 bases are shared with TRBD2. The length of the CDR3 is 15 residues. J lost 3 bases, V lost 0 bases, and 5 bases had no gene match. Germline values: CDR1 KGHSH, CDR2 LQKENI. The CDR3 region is CASSPPMASGYEQYF. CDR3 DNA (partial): TGTGCCAGCTCACCACCGATGGCTAGCGGCTACGAG.